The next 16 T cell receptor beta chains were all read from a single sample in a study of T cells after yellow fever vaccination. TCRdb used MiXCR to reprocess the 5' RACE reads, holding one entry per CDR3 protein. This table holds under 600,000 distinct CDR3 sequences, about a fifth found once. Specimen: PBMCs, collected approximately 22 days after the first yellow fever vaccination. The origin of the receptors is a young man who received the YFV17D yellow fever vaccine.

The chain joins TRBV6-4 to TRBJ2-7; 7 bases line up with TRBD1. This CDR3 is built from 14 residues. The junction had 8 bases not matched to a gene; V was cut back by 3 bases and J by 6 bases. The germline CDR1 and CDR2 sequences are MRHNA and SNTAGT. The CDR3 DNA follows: TGTGCCAGCAGTGAGACTGAGGGGGCGAGCGAGCAGTACTTC. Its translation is CASSETEGASEQYF.

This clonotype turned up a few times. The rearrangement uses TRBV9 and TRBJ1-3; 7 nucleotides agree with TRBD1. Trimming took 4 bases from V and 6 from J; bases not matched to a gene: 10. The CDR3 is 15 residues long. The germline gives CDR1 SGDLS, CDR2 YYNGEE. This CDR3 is CASSPGGTEPNTIYF. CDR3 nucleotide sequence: TGTGCCAGCAGCCCCGGAGGGACAGAGCCAAACACCATATATTTT.

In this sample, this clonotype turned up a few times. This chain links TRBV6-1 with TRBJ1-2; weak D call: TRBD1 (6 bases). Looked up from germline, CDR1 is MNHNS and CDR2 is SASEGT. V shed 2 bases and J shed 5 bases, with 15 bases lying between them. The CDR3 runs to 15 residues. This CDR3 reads CASSEFSGGSYGYTF. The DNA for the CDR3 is TGTGCCAGCAGTGAATTTAGCGGGGGCAGTTATGGCTACACCTTC.

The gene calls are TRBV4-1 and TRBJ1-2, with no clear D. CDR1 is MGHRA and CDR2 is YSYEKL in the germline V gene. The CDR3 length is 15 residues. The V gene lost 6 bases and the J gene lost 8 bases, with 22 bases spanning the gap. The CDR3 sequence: CASRPAIPGGRGYTF. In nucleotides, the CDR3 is TGCGCCAGCAGACCCGCGATCCCGGGCGGGCGAGGCTACACCTTC.

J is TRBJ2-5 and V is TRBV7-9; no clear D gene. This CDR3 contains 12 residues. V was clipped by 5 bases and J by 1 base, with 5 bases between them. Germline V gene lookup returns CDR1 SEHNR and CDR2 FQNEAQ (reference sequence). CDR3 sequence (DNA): TGTGCCAGCAGCCCGATCCAAGAGACCCAGTACTTC. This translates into CASSPIQETQYF.

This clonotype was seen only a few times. The CDR3 sequence is CASSPGAGLAGEKHSTDTQYF. The CDR3 coding sequence is TGTGCCAGCAGCCCCGGGGCCGGGCTAGCGGGGGAGAAACATAGCACAGATACGCAGTATTTT. The J gene is TRBJ2-3, the V gene TRBV3-1, with 10 bases identical to TRBD2. Germline V gene data show CDR1 as LGHDT and CDR2 as YNNKEL (reference sequence). The CDR3 contains 21 residues. V was pared by 4 bases and J by 0 bases, with 19 bases of the junction left unmatched.

The CDR3 sequence: CASRPPGVWTGELFF. CDR3 sequence (DNA): TGTGCCAGCAGACCTCCGGGGGTATGGACCGGGGAGCTGTTTTTT. V gene TRBV7-2 combines with J gene TRBJ2-2, with D maybe TRBD2 (6 bases). The CDR3 covers 15 residues. The V end lost 6 bases, the J end lost 5 bases, and 16 bases lay between the germline ends. CDR1 and CDR2 from the germline V gene are SGHTA and FQGNSA.

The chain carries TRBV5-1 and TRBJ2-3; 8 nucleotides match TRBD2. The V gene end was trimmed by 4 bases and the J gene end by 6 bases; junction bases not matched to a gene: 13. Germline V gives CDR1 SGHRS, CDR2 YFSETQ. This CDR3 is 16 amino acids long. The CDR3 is CASSENAGGYRDTQYF. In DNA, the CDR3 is TGCGCCAGCAGCGAAAATGCGGGGGGTTATCGGGATACGCAGTATTTT. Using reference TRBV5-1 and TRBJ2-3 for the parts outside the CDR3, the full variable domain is KAGVTQTPRYLIKTRGQQVTLSCSPISGHRSVSWYQQTPGQGLQFLFEYFSETQRNKGNFPGRFSGRQFSNSRSEMNVSTLELGDSALYLCASSENAGGYRDTQYFGPGTRLTVL.

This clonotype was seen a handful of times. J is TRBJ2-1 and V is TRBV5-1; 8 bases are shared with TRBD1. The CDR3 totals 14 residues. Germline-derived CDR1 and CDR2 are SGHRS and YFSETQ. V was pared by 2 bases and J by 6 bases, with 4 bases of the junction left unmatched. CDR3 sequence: CASSFRTGTNEQFF. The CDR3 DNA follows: TGCGCCAGCAGCTTTCGGACAGGGACCAATGAGCAGTTCTTC.

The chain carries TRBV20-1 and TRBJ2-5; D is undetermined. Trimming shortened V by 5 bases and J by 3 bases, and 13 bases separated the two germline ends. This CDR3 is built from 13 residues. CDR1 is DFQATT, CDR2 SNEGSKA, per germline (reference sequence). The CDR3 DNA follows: TGCAGTGCTTTCCAAGACACCGAAGAGACCCAGTACTTC. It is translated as CSAFQDTEETQYF.

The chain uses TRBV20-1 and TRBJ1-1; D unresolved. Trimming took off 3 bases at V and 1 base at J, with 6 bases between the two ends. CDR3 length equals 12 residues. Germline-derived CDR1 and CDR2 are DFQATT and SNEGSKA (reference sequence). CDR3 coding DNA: TGCAGTGCTAGTCGAGAGAACACTGAAGCTTTCTTT. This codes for CSASRENTEAFF.

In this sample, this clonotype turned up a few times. The CDR3, as DNA: TGTGCCAGCAGCGCTGGCGGGGCGGACCAGCCCCAGCATTTT. It specifies CASSAGGADQPQHF. The chain combines TRBV9 with TRBJ1-5, with D possibly matching TRBD1 (5 bases). CDR3 size: 14 residues. Trimming cost V 3 bases and J 7 bases, with 14 bases left between them. The germline V gene has CDR1 SGDLS and CDR2 YYNGEE.

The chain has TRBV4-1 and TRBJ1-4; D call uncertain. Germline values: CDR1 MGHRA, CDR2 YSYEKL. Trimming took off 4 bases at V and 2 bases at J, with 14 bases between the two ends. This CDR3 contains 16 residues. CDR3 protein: CASSRASRATNEKLFF. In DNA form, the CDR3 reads TGCGCCAGCAGCCGGGCCTCAAGAGCGACTAATGAAAAACTGTTTTTT.

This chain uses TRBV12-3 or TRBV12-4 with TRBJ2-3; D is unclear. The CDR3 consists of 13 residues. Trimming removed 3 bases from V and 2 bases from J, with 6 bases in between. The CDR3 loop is CASSFRHTDTQYF. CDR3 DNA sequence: TGTGCCAGCAGTTTCAGACACACAGATACGCAGTATTTT.

CDR3 protein: CASSTGQGAWEQYF. In nucleotides, the CDR3 is TGTGCCAGCAGCACGGGACAGGGGGCATGGGAGCAGTACTTC. The J gene is TRBJ2-7, the V gene TRBV7-2; 12 nucleotides line up with TRBD1. V trimming: 5 bases; J trimming: 7 bases; junction bases outside the gene matches: 6. The V gene's germline CDR1 is SGHTA and CDR2 FQGNSA. This CDR3 contains 14 residues.

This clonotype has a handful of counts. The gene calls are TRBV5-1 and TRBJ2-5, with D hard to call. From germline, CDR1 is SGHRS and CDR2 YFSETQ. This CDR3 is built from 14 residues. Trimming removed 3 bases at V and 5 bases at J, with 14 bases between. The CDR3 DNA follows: TGCGCCAGCAGCTCGGCTTGGGGTGGGGAGACCCAGTACTTC. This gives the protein CASSSAWGGETQYF.